Listed below are T cell receptor beta chains from one sample, sequenced in a study of long-term antiretroviral therapy in people with HIV. The protocol was immunoSEQ multiplex PCR, while the TCRdb copy is restricted to in-frame clones and leaves out a portion. The profile shows 20,000 to 25,000 clones, about 85% of them singletons. Sequences were derived from unsorted PBMCs, sampled 1.6 years after starting antiretroviral therapy. The receptor set was obtained from a man in his forties with HIV. CDR3s include the opening cysteine and the closing phenylalanine or tryptophan. Each record gives: J gene, D gene, CDR3 length, V gene, clone size, CDR3 protein, CDR3 DNA. A D gene is named only where the DNA matches it firmly. Where a row states a size, it is once, few, many or the class of an expanded clone; other rows omit it.

j_gene: TRBJ2-4
d_gene: .
len: 12
v_gene: TRBV4-1
abundance: once
CDR3aa: CASSGGGNIQYF
CDR3nt: TGCGCCAGCAGCGGAGGGGGAAACATTCAGTACTTC

j_gene: TRBJ1-6
d_gene: TRBD1
len: 17
v_gene: TRBV7-3
abundance: once
CDR3aa: CASITFGTGDNNSPLHF
CDR3nt: TGTGCCAGCATCACCTTTGGGACAGGAGATAATAATTCACCCCTCCACTTT

j_gene: TRBJ2-1
d_gene: .
len: 13
v_gene: TRBV13
abundance: .
CDR3aa: CASSSDGSGEQFF
CDR3nt: TGTGCCAGCAGCTCGGACGGATCCGGAGAGCAGTTCTTC

j_gene: TRBJ2-3
d_gene: TRBD2
len: 18
v_gene: TRBV28
abundance: .
CDR3aa: CASSSVSGIENSTDTQYF
CDR3nt: TGTGCCAGCAGTTCCGTCAGCGGGATAGAAAACAGCACAGATACGCAGTATTTT

j_gene: TRBJ1-1
d_gene: .
len: 14
v_gene: TRBV29-1
abundance: .
CDR3aa: CSVNSPGRGTEAFF
CDR3nt: TGCAGCGTAAACTCGCCGGGACGGGGGACTGAAGCTTTCTTT

j_gene: TRBJ2-7
d_gene: TRBD2
len: 14
v_gene: TRBV6-5
abundance: .
CDR3aa: CASGVGLAIYEQYF
CDR3nt: TGTGCCAGCGGCGTGGGACTAGCGATCTACGAGCAGTACTTC

j_gene: TRBJ2-7
d_gene: .
len: 18
v_gene: TRBV9
abundance: .
CDR3aa: CASSDHPRDWQVRREQYF
CDR3nt: TGTGCCAGCAGCGACCACCCCCGCGATTGGCAGGTCCGAAGAGAGCAGTACTTC

j_gene: TRBJ2-2
d_gene: TRBD2
len: 15
v_gene: TRBV4-1
abundance: .
CDR3aa: CASSQDGGIAGELFF
CDR3nt: TGCGCCAGCAGCCAAGACGGGGGGATCGCCGGGGAGCTGTTTTTT

j_gene: TRBJ2-1
d_gene: TRBD2
len: 15
v_gene: TRBV10-2
abundance: .
CDR3aa: CASSVAGGASNEQFF
CDR3nt: TGCGCCAGCAGTGTTGCGGGGGGGGCCAGTAATGAGCAGTTCTTC

j_gene: TRBJ2-3
d_gene: TRBD1
len: 14
v_gene: TRBV9
abundance: .
CDR3aa: CASSALTGADTQYF
CDR3nt: TGTGCCAGCAGCGCCCTGACAGGGGCAGATACGCAGTATTTT

j_gene: TRBJ1-6
d_gene: .
len: 15
v_gene: TRBV5-6
abundance: .
CDR3aa: CASSLLETVNSPLHF
CDR3nt: TGTGCCAGCAGCTTGTTAGAGACAGTTAATTCACCCCTCCACTTT

j_gene: TRBJ2-1
d_gene: .
len: 15
v_gene: TRBV4-1
abundance: .
CDR3aa: CASSQQERAYNEQFF
CDR3nt: TGCGCCAGCAGCCAACAAGAGCGGGCCTACAATGAGCAGTTCTTC

j_gene: TRBJ2-7
d_gene: TRBD2
len: 16
v_gene: TRBV7-9
abundance: once
CDR3aa: CASSLDRAAGSYEQYF
CDR3nt: TGTGCCAGCAGCTTAGATCGTGCAGCGGGGAGCTACGAGCAGTACTTC

j_gene: TRBJ1-1
d_gene: .
len: 13
v_gene: TRBV4-1
abundance: .
CDR3aa: CASSQEGRAEAFF
CDR3nt: TGCGCCAGCAGCCAAGAAGGGAGGGCTGAAGCTTTCTTT

j_gene: TRBJ1-1
d_gene: TRBD1
len: 14
v_gene: TRBV6-6
abundance: .
CDR3aa: CASRPDRGNGKDFF
CDR3nt: TGTGCCAGCAGACCGGACAGGGGCAATGGAAAGGATTTCTTT

j_gene: TRBJ2-2
d_gene: TRBD1
len: 15
v_gene: TRBV2
abundance: .
CDR3aa: CASRGTAINTGELFF
CDR3nt: TGTGCCAGCAGAGGGACAGCGATTAACACCGGGGAGCTGTTTTTT

j_gene: TRBJ1-4
d_gene: TRBD1
len: 16
v_gene: TRBV5-8
abundance: .
CDR3aa: CASSFGQAATNEKLFF
CDR3nt: TGTGCCAGCAGCTTCGGACAGGCTGCAACTAATGAAAAACTGTTTTTT

j_gene: TRBJ2-1
d_gene: .
len: 16
v_gene: TRBV27
abundance: .
CDR3aa: CASSLVGGQSYNEQFF
CDR3nt: TGTGCCAGCAGTTTAGTGGGCGGACAGTCCTACAATGAGCAGTTCTTC

j_gene: TRBJ2-5
d_gene: TRBD2
len: 17
v_gene: TRBV10-3
abundance: .
CDR3aa: CAISESVGLAGGETQYF
CDR3nt: TGTGCCATCAGTGAGTCGGTGGGACTAGCGGGAGGAGAGACCCAGTACTTC

j_gene: TRBJ1-1
d_gene: .
len: 13
v_gene: TRBV30
abundance: .
CDR3aa: CAWSDTSNTEAFF
CDR3nt: TGTGCCTGGAGTGACACCTCGAACACTGAAGCTTTCTTT

j_gene: TRBJ1-3
d_gene: .
len: 14
v_gene: TRBV2
abundance: few
CDR3aa: CASSSEFTGNTIYF
CDR3nt: TGTGCCAGCAGTTCCGAGTTCACTGGAAACACCATATATTTT

j_gene: TRBJ1-1
d_gene: .
len: 11
v_gene: TRBV11-2
abundance: .
CDR3aa: CASSLNGEAFF
CDR3nt: TGTGCCAGCAGCTTAAATGGTGAAGCTTTCTTT

j_gene: TRBJ1-2
d_gene: .
len: 15
v_gene: TRBV18
abundance: .
CDR3aa: CASSLLEEGNYGYTF
CDR3nt: TGTGCCAGCTCACTCCTGGAAGAGGGGAACTATGGCTACACCTTC

j_gene: TRBJ1-2
d_gene: .
len: 14
v_gene: TRBV2
abundance: few
CDR3aa: CASSATLDLGGYTF
CDR3nt: TGTGCCAGCAGCGCGACCCTAGACCTGGGAGGCTACACCTTC

j_gene: TRBJ2-3
d_gene: .
len: 14
v_gene: TRBV9
abundance: .
CDR3aa: CASSVRNQGETQYF
CDR3nt: TGTGCCAGCAGCGTACGGAATCAGGGCGAGACGCAGTATTTT

j_gene: TRBJ2-7
d_gene: .
len: 15
v_gene: TRBV15
abundance: .
CDR3aa: CATSREGGFGYEQYF
CDR3nt: TGTGCCACCAGCAGAGAAGGAGGTTTCGGCTACGAGCAGTACTTC

j_gene: TRBJ2-6
d_gene: .
len: 17
v_gene: TRBV6-1
abundance: .
CDR3aa: CASTGAGSASGANVLTF
CDR3nt: TGTGCCAGCACTGGAGCAGGGAGTGCCTCTGGGGCCAACGTCCTGACTTTC

j_gene: TRBJ2-3
d_gene: TRBD2
len: 17
v_gene: TRBV11-3
abundance: .
CDR3aa: CASSARVIAGGSDTQYF
CDR3nt: TGTGCCAGCAGCGCACGCGTTATTGCGGGAGGCTCAGATACGCAGTATTTT

j_gene: TRBJ2-7
d_gene: .
len: 14
v_gene: TRBV19
abundance: few
CDR3aa: CASSRISESYEQYF
CDR3nt: TGTGCCAGTAGCAGGATCTCCGAGTCCTACGAGCAGTACTTC

j_gene: TRBJ2-7
d_gene: .
len: 12
v_gene: TRBV6-5
abundance: few
CDR3aa: CASSYSGDILQW
CDR3nt: TGTGCCAGCAGTTACTCAGGGGACATCCTCCAGTGG

j_gene: TRBJ2-7
d_gene: .
len: 15
v_gene: TRBV6-1
abundance: .
CDR3aa: CASSERQSFSYEQYF
CDR3nt: TGTGCCAGCAGTGAAAGACAGTCCTTCTCCTACGAGCAGTACTTC

j_gene: TRBJ2-7
d_gene: TRBD1
len: 15
v_gene: TRBV5-1
abundance: .
CDR3aa: CASSLDGTGLYEQYF
CDR3nt: TGCGCCAGCAGCTTGGATGGGACAGGGCTGTACGAGCAGTACTTC

j_gene: TRBJ2-7
d_gene: .
len: 17
v_gene: TRBV6-1
abundance: .
CDR3aa: CASSEFGVGRADYEQYF
CDR3nt: TGTGCCAGCAGTGAATTCGGGGTGGGCAGGGCCGACTACGAGCAGTACTTC

j_gene: TRBJ2-1
d_gene: .
len: 13
v_gene: TRBV4-2
abundance: .
CDR3aa: CASSQEYETEQFF
CDR3nt: TGTGCCAGCAGCCAAGAGTACGAGACTGAGCAGTTCTTC

j_gene: TRBJ2-7
d_gene: TRBD2
len: 15
v_gene: TRBV6-5
abundance: .
CDR3aa: CASSYEGTTISEQYF
CDR3nt: TGTGCCAGCAGTTACGAAGGGACTACAATATCCGAGCAGTACTTC

j_gene: TRBJ2-1
d_gene: TRBD2
len: 21
v_gene: TRBV6-4
abundance: once
CDR3aa: CASRDPTGAGTSASSYNEQFF
CDR3nt: TGTGCCAGCAGAGACCCGACAGGGGCCGGGACTAGCGCTAGCTCCTACAATGAGCAGTTCTTC

j_gene: TRBJ1-4
d_gene: .
len: 16
v_gene: TRBV4-1
abundance: .
CDR3aa: CASSQGFGGFNEKLFF
CDR3nt: TGCGCCAGCAGCCAAGGGTTCGGAGGTTTTAATGAAAAACTGTTTTTT

j_gene: TRBJ2-1
d_gene: .
len: 18
v_gene: TRBV12-2
abundance: once
CDR3aa: CASRLERSGDRGWNEQFF
CDR3nt: TGTGCAAGTCGCTTAGAAAGGTCGGGGGACAGGGGCTGGAATGAGCAGTTCTTC

j_gene: TRBJ1-2
d_gene: .
len: 11
v_gene: TRBV5-6
abundance: .
CDR3aa: CASSPGGRYTF
CDR3nt: TGTGCCAGCAGCCCCGGTGGACGCTACACCTTC

j_gene: TRBJ2-1
d_gene: .
len: 13
v_gene: TRBV7-8
abundance: .
CDR3aa: CASSYHGQDEQFF
CDR3nt: TGTGCCAGCAGCTACCACGGCCAAGATGAGCAGTTCTTC

j_gene: TRBJ2-5
d_gene: TRBD1
len: 14
v_gene: TRBV7-9
abundance: .
CDR3aa: CASSSTGAQGTQYF
CDR3nt: TGTGCCAGCAGCTCGACAGGGGCCCAGGGGACCCAGTACTTC

j_gene: TRBJ2-7
d_gene: .
len: 13
v_gene: TRBV7-9
abundance: few
CDR3aa: CASSDGRSYEQYF
CDR3nt: TGTGCCAGCAGCGACGGGAGATCCTACGAGCAGTACTTC

j_gene: TRBJ1-2
d_gene: .
len: 16
v_gene: TRBV7-8
abundance: .
CDR3aa: CASSLAPTGPVYGYTF
CDR3nt: TGTGCCAGCAGCTTAGCTCCCACCGGGCCTGTCTATGGCTACACCTTC

j_gene: TRBJ2-6
d_gene: .
len: 13
v_gene: TRBV27
abundance: .
CDR3aa: CASSLSGANVLTF
CDR3nt: TGTGCCAGCAGTTTATCTGGGGCCAACGTCCTGACTTTC

j_gene: TRBJ1-2
d_gene: .
len: 14
v_gene: TRBV19
abundance: .
CDR3aa: CASSGGLNNYGYTF
CDR3nt: TGTGCCAGTAGTGGAGGACTGAATAACTATGGCTACACCTTC

j_gene: TRBJ2-3
d_gene: .
len: 14
v_gene: TRBV15
abundance: .
CDR3aa: CATSRERDTDTQYF
CDR3nt: TGTGCCACCAGCAGAGAGCGGGACACAGATACGCAGTATTTT

j_gene: TRBJ1-4
d_gene: TRBD1
len: 17
v_gene: TRBV5-1
abundance: .
CDR3aa: CASSLGTGAFGGEKLFF
CDR3nt: TGCGCCAGCAGCTTGGGGACAGGGGCTTTTGGTGGTGAAAAACTGTTTTTT

j_gene: TRBJ2-1
d_gene: TRBD1
len: 15
v_gene: TRBV19
abundance: .
CDR3aa: CASSVTHSGTGQQFF
CDR3nt: TGTGCCAGTAGTGTAACCCACTCCGGGACAGGGCAGCAGTTCTTC

j_gene: TRBJ2-2
d_gene: .
len: 16
v_gene: TRBV18
abundance: .
CDR3aa: CASSPTGGTSTGELFF
CDR3nt: TGTGCCAGCTCACCAACGGGCGGGACGAGCACCGGGGAGCTGTTTTTT

j_gene: TRBJ1-1
d_gene: .
len: 15
v_gene: TRBV15
abundance: .
CDR3aa: CATSRDRGVIAEAFF
CDR3nt: TGTGCCACCAGCAGAGATCGAGGGGTAATCGCTGAAGCTTTCTTT

j_gene: TRBJ1-1
d_gene: TRBD1
len: 16
v_gene: TRBV11-2
abundance: .
CDR3aa: CASSARTGPSGTEAFF
CDR3nt: TGTGCCAGCAGTGCAAGGACAGGGCCCTCGGGGACTGAAGCTTTCTTT